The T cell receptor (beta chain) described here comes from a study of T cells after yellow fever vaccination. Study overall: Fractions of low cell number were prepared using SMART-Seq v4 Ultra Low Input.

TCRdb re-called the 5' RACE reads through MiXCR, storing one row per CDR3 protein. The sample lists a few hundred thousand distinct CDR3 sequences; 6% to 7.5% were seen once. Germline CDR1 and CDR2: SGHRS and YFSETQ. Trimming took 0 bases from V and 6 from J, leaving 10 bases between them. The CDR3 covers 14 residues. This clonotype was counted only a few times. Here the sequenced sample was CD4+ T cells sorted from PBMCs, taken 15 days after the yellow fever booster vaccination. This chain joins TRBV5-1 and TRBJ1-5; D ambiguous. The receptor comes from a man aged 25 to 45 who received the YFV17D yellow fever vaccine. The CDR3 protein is CASSLGDQSQPQHF. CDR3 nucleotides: TGCGCCAGCAGCTTGGGAGACCAAAGTCAGCCCCAGCATTTT.